This is a list of T cell receptor beta chains from one sample in a study of OX40 agonist ivuxolimab in advanced cancers. Clones were sequenced by immunoSEQ multiplex PCR, and TCRdb holds only the in-frame ones, with some missing. The sample contains 65,000 to 75,000 clones, roughly 87% of which appear only once. Sequences were derived from CD4+ or CD8+ T cells sorted from blood, sampled in a trial of the OX40 agonist ivuxolimab. The origin of the receptors is an adult with an advanced solid tumor such as melanoma, head and neck, liver or kidney cancer. CDR3s include the opening cysteine and the closing phenylalanine or tryptophan. D genes are given only for firm matches. Not every row has a clone size; where given, it reads once, few, many or a size class.

-,TRBV18,TRBJ2-7,once,CASSLNRDFSYEQYF,TGTGCCAGCTCACTAAACCGGGACTTCTCCTACGAGCAGTACTTC
-,TRBV5-1,TRBJ1-3,-,CASSLGTAGNTIYF,TGCGCCAGCAGCTTAGGGACGGCTGGAAACACCATATATTTT
-,TRBV6-5,TRBJ1-1,-,CASSEGRNTEAFF,TGTGCCAGCAGTGAAGGTAGGAACACTGAAGCTTTCTTT
TRBD1,TRBV6-1,TRBJ2-1,-,CASSVTGDGQFF,TGTGCCAGCAGCGTGACAGGGGATGGGCAGTTCTTC
-,TRBV15,TRBJ2-1,-,CATTNLPGTGLREQFF,TGTGCCACCACCAATCTGCCCGGGACTGGACTTCGAGAGCAGTTCTTC
-,TRBV7-9,TRBJ2-7,-,CASERDSYEQYF,TGTGCCAGCGAAAGGGACTCCTACGAGCAGTACTTC
TRBD2,TRBV9,TRBJ2-1,-,CASSPRSPRLARDNEQFF,TGTGCCAGCAGCCCCCGTAGCCCCCGACTAGCGCGAGACAATGAGCAGTTCTTC
-,TRBV28,TRBJ1-3,-,CASSEQGPGNTIYF,TGTGCCAGCAGTGAACAGGGTCCTGGAAACACCATATATTTT
-,TRBV28,TRBJ1-1,-,CASRKEWTEAFF,TGTGCCAGCAGGAAAGAGTGGACTGAAGCTTTCTTT
TRBD1,TRBV2,TRBJ2-5,-,CASRLQGAGGTQYF,TGTGCCAGCAGGCTCCAGGGGGCAGGGGGGACCCAGTACTTC
-,TRBV5-4,TRBJ1-1,-,CASSLGGFPEAFF,TGTGCCAGCAGCTTGGGAGGGTTCCCTGAAGCTTTCTTT
TRBD2,TRBV7-8,TRBJ2-1,-,CASSLALSLAGEHEQFF,TGTGCCAGCAGCTTAGCACTGAGTCTAGCGGGAGAACATGAGCAGTTCTTC
-,TRBV14,TRBJ2-7,-,CASSQDGTSYEQYF,TGTGCCAGCAGCCAAGATGGAACCTCATACGAGCAGTACTTC
TRBD1,TRBV28,TRBJ2-5,-,CASSHLQGESETQYF,TGTGCCAGCAGCCACCTACAGGGGGAGTCAGAGACCCAGTACTTC
-,TRBV6-4,TRBJ1-1,-,CASSPNPGQAEAFF,TGTGCCAGCAGTCCCAATCCGGGGCAGGCTGAAGCTTTCTTT
TRBD2,TRBV10-3,TRBJ2-3,-,CAMGLAGPDTQYF,TGTGCCATGGGACTAGCGGGACCCGATACGCAGTATTTT
-,TRBV29-1,TRBJ2-1,-,CSVESDSYNEQFF,TGCAGCGTTGAAAGCGACTCCTACAATGAGCAGTTCTTC
-,TRBV21-1,TRBJ1-6,-,CASSNVRPTAPKNSPLHF,TGTGCCAGCAGCAACGTTAGGCCGACAGCCCCGAAGAATTCACCCCTCCACTTT
-,TRBV5-1,TRBJ2-1,-,CASSLEGSSYNEQFF,TGCGCCAGCAGCTTGGAAGGGTCCTCCTACAATGAGCAGTTCTTC
-,TRBV25-1,TRBJ2-3,-,CASRVISTDTQYF,TGTGCCAGCAGAGTTATTAGCACAGATACGCAGTATTTT
-,TRBV7-2,TRBJ2-5,-,CASSSSYQETQYF,TGTGCCAGCAGCTCTTCGTACCAAGAGACCCAGTACTTC
-,TRBV7-9,TRBJ2-1,once,CASSALSESNEQFF,TGTGCCAGCAGCGCCCTATCGGAGAGCAATGAGCAGTTCTTC
-,TRBV7-9,TRBJ1-4,-,CASSLALRPGEKLFF,TGTGCCAGCAGCTTAGCGCTTAGGCCAGGAGAAAAACTGTTTTTT
-,TRBV18,TRBJ2-7,-,CASSPPRRTYEQYF,TGTGCCAGCTCACCACCGCGTAGAACCTACGAGCAGTACTTC
-,TRBV30,TRBJ1-2,-,CAWFSRVKVNGYTF,TGTGCCTGGTTTAGCAGAGTGAAGGTAAATGGCTACACCTTC
TRBD1,TRBV6-4,TRBJ1-4,-,CASSAGTGFPFNEKLFF,TGTGCCAGCAGCGCCGGGACAGGCTTCCCGTTTAATGAAAAACTGTTTTTT
-,TRBV28,TRBJ1-1,-,CASSETNTEAFF,TGTGCCAGCAGTGAGACGAACACTGAAGCTTTCTTT
TRBD2,TRBV5-1,TRBJ2-5,once,CASGLAGGLGETQYF,TGCGCCAGCGGACTAGCGGGAGGCCTGGGGGAGACCCAGTACTTC
TRBD1,TRBV7-3,TRBJ1-1,-,CASSLTAGGSTEAFF,TGTGCCAGCAGCTTAACGGCAGGGGGGAGCACTGAAGCTTTCTTT
-,TRBV18,TRBJ2-3,-,CASSPPGGTDTQYF,TGTGCCAGCTCACCACCGGGGGGCACAGATACGCAGTATTTT
TRBD2,TRBV5-5,TRBJ2-5,-,CASSFRGDRETQYF,TGTGCCAGCAGCTTCCGGGGGGATCGAGAGACCCAGTACTTC
-,TRBV28,TRBJ2-7,-,CASYSTTYEQYF,TGTGCCAGCTATTCGACGACCTACGAGCAGTACTTC
TRBD2,TRBV5-4,TRBJ2-3,-,CASFSTSGSFVGTQYF,TGTGCCAGCTTCTCGACTAGCGGGAGTTTTGTGGGTACGCAGTATTTT